This T cell receptor (beta chain) is drawn from a study of blood T cell repertoires in COVID-19 (dated by TCRdb to the early 2020s). Broadly, across the study: Samples covering the acute and convalescent phases of COVID-19 were provided by collaborators in the United States, Italy and Spain. The prospective study material was composed of cDNA or gDNA derived from T cells, B-cell-depleted T cells, or PBMCs. Subjects who had been exposed to COVID-19, were actively infected with it, or had recovered from it provided the deeply sampled blood TCRbeta repertoires that made up the dataset. The repertoires were released in a freely available public database intended as a resource for research on the immune response to SARS-CoV-2. The samples were drawn from two sources: the first 160 participants of the ongoing ImmuneRACE study, and 950 to 1,500 subjects contributed by 6 global collaborators. Nearly every sample came with metadata listing a de-identified subject ID, COVID-19 status, age in years and sex. HLA class I and class II types, where available, came from metadata supplied by the sample provider rather than from assay-based typing. Paper-wide results and their limitations: How much clinical and demographic metadata was included differed by source and by participant, and the metadata was provided uncurated.

TCRbeta CDR3 regions were amplified from genomic DNA by means of the immunoSEQ Assay, a bias-controlled multiplex PCR. The published analysis was carried out like this. Nucleated cell counts per sample were estimated from amplification of reference gene primers within the assay. To quantify the absolute abundance of each unique TCRbeta CDR3 rearrangement, sequence reads were collapsed and filtered. Productive Simpson clonality was computed per sample as the square root of Simpson's diversity index over productive rearrangements. The clones in this table, taken by TCRdb from immuneACCESS, are in-frame only. Not every clone is retained; where verified, under half of the shortfall comes from an unresolved V gene, and the cause of the rest is unknown. V and J calls and clone size are as listed in that table; D and trimming were resolved from the DNA. This sample lists 65,000 to 90,000 clones; approximately 89% were detected once. The top ten clonotypes cover approximately 8.9% of the sample.

Counted from cysteine to phenylalanine, this CDR3 has 13 amino acids. Only the CDR3 region is kept as DNA, spanning 39 bases read in frame from base 1. CDR1 and CDR2 are read off the germline V gene as MGHDK and SYGVNS. V is cut by 2 bases and J by 0 bases, and the space between the germline ends is 5 bases. The collaborating institutions used their own protocols to collect whole blood in K2EDTA tubes. For TCRbeta analysis, collaborators shipped samples as frozen whole blood, isolated PBMCs, or DNA extracted from either of those sample types. Comment on this clone: What this receptor recognizes is not known. No base-level quality is on record; no much larger clone is a single base apart.

The chain links TRBV25-1 with TRBJ2-7; a confident D gene designation cannot be given. The clonotype comes from an elderly man with acute or convalescent COVID-19. Sequenced: peripheral blood. In nucleotides, the sequence is TGTGCCAGCAGTGAAGCGCACTCCTACGAGCAGTACTTC. This encodes CASSEAHSYEQYF.